These 11 T cell receptor beta chains were all obtained from the same sample, sequenced in a study of blood T cells in healthy people across ages. With a J-beta primer mix and a sample-barcoded 5' primer, a second PCR ran about 7 to 11 cycles. TCRdb re-called the 5' RACE reads with MiXCR, one entry per CDR3 protein. This table holds fewer than 2 million distinct CDR3 sequences, approximately 40% found once. Sequenced sample: blood. The receptor set was obtained from a human donor in good health.

The V call is TRBV9, the J call TRBJ2-4, with a weak D call TRBD2 (6 bases). CDR3 length: 14 residues. Germline lookup yields CDR1 SGDLS and CDR2 YYNGEE. Trimming removed 0 bases at V and 4 bases at J, with 8 bases between. CDR3: CASSVAAGKNIQYF. For the CDR3, the DNA is TGTGCCAGCAGCGTAGCGGCGGGGAAAAACATTCAGTACTTC.

This clonotype was seen more than once but under ten times. V usage is TRBV20-1 and J usage is TRBJ1-2; 7 bases map to TRBD1. CDR1 DFQATT and CDR2 SNEGSKA come from the germline V gene (reference sequence). The CDR3 totals 15 residues. J was trimmed by 4 bases and V by 3 bases; bases with no gene match: 11. This CDR3 reads CSARLDRDHAYGYTF. The CDR3 bases are TGCAGTGCTAGGCTCGACAGGGACCACGCCTATGGCTACACCTTC.

This clonotype was observed at least ten times. With a much larger clone just one base away, this may be a read error. V usage is TRBV7-3 and J usage is TRBJ2-2; TRBD2 agrees at 8 bases. The CDR3 consists of 15 residues. Germline V CDR1 and CDR2: SGHTA, FQGTGA. The CDR3, as DNA: TGTGCCAGCAGCCCAAGCGGGGGCAACACCGGGGAGCGGTTTTTT. Its translation: CASSPSGGNTGERFF.

This clonotype has a handful of counts. This sequence joins TRBV18 and TRBJ2-1; 8 positions agree with TRBD2. CDR3 length: 16 residues. Germline V gene lookup returns CDR1 KGHSH and CDR2 LQKENI. V shed 2 bases and J 2 bases; nucleotides not matched to a gene: 5. CDR3 region: CASSPNYGGAYNEQFF. In nucleotides, the CDR3 is TGTGCCAGCTCACCAAATTACGGGGGGGCCTACAATGAGCAGTTCTTC.

This clonotype has a handful of counts. This chain connects TRBV20-1 to TRBJ2-7; 8 bases align to TRBD2. Germline loops: CDR1 DFQATT, CDR2 SNEGSKA (reference sequence). V shed 3 bases and J 3 bases; nucleotides not matched to a gene: 7. The CDR3 extends over 14 amino acids. CDR3 DNA sequence: TGCAGTGCTAGTGGGTTAGCGGGGAACTACGAGCAGTACTTC. Its translation: CSASGLAGNYEQYF.

This sequence joins TRBV20-1 and TRBJ1-5; D is undetermined. Germline V lookup: CDR1 DFQATT, CDR2 SNEGSKA (reference sequence). This CDR3 is built from 12 residues. V lost 1 base, J lost 4 bases, and 5 bases lay in between. The CDR3 loop reads CSARAPNQPQHF. CDR3 DNA: TGCAGTGCTAGAGCCCCGAATCAGCCCCAGCATTTT.

The chain employs TRBV6-2 or TRBV6-3 and TRBJ2-1; D is unclear. Trimming removed 0 bases at V and 10 bases at J, with 7 bases between. Germline CDR1 reads MNHEY; CDR2 reads SVGEGT. The CDR3 is 12 residues long. The CDR3 is CASSYSTREQFF. The CDR3 bases are TGTGCCAGCAGTTACTCGACGCGCGAGCAGTTCTTC.

This clonotype was picked up a small number of times. The chain couples TRBV7-9 to TRBJ1-6; D is possibly TRBD1 (5 bases). The V and J ends lost 8 bases and 8 bases respectively, with 16 bases between them. The CDR3 length is 14 residues. Germline CDR1 reads SEHNR; CDR2 reads FQNEAQ (reference sequence). DNA of the CDR3: TGTGCCAGCCGGGACGGAACTTCACATTCACCCCTCCACTTT. Protein: CASRDGTSHSPLHF.

This clonotype was seen more than once but under ten times. This sequence joins TRBV29-1 and TRBJ2-1; 10 nucleotides agree with TRBD2. This CDR3 region has 13 residues. V lost 5 bases to trimming and J lost 5 bases; unmatched junction nucleotides: 3. Germline assignment: CDR1 SQVTM and CDR2 ANQGSEA. The CDR3 loop is CSVQRGGNNEQFF. As DNA, the CDR3 is TGCAGCGTTCAGCGGGGGGGTAACAATGAGCAGTTCTTC.

J is TRBJ1-1 and V is TRBV4-1; D is unclear. Germline CDR1 and CDR2: MGHRA and YSYEKL. The length of the CDR3 is 13 residues. Trimming shortened V by 4 bases and J by 5 bases, and 11 bases separated the two germline ends. CDR3 nucleotides: TGCGCCAGCAGCCCACGGGCGGGGACTGAAGCTTTCTTT. Encoded protein: CASSPRAGTEAFF.

The chain couples TRBV28 to TRBJ2-1, with D tentatively TRBD2 (6 bases). Germline V CDR1 and CDR2: MDHEN, SYDVKM. Trimming took off 7 bases at V and 6 bases at J, with 13 bases between the two ends. The CDR3 sequence is 13 residues long. CDR3 sequence reads: CASTLDGGNEQFF. The CDR3 nucleotides read TGTGCCAGCACCCTAGACGGGGGCAATGAGCAGTTCTTC.